Below, 14 T cell receptor beta chains from the same sample are listed, as sequenced in a study of blood T cells in healthy people across ages. A second 7 to 11 cycle PCR used barcoded and J-beta primers. Using its own MiXCR run on the 5' RACE reads, TCRdb lists one record per CDR3 protein. Altogether 850,000 to 950,000 distinct CDR3 sequences are present, around 28% being singletons, with the ten largest covering approximately 15%. Sample: blood. These receptors all stem from a woman older than 75 in good health.

This clonotype was recorded at least ten times. This chain uses TRBV6-2 or TRBV6-3 with TRBJ2-3, with D possibly TRBD1 on 5 matching bases. V dropped 1 base and J dropped 3 bases, with 11 bases sitting between them. CDR3 length equals 15 residues. Germline lookup yields CDR1 MNHEY and CDR2 SVGEGT. The CDR3 is CASSYFIQGTDTQYF. The CDR3 DNA follows: TGTGCCAGCAGTTACTTTATTCAGGGAACAGATACGCAGTATTTT.

For this clonotype: It may be a read error: a sequence one base away is much more abundant. The chain is built from TRBV7-2 and TRBJ2-1, with TRBD2 matching over 12 bases. Germline CDR1 SGHTA, CDR2 FQGNSA. The CDR3 length is 16 residues. V trimming: 6 bases; J trimming: 8 bases; junction bases outside the gene matches: 11. CDR3 sequence: CASRPLLAGGLDEQFF. CDR3 nucleotides: TGTGCCAGCAGACCATTACTAGCGGGGGGACTCGATGAGCAGTTCTTC.

There are many counts of this clonotype. A much larger clone differs from this one at a single base, so this may be a read error. The chain uses TRBV24-1 and TRBJ2-5, with TRBD1 as a possible D gene (7 bases). Looked up from germline, CDR1 is KGHDR and CDR2 is SFDVKD. Trimming took off 4 bases at V and 11 bases at J, with 25 bases between the two ends. The CDR3 covers 16 residues. The CDR3 loop reads CATSDHTLQGGHEQYF. As DNA, the CDR3 is TGTGCCACCAGTGACCATACTCTTCAGGGGGGCCATGAGCAGTACTTC.

Turning to this clonotype: A clone one base away is much larger, so this may be a read error. The J gene is TRBJ2-5, the V gene TRBV7-9; D remains ambiguous. The germline CDR1 and CDR2 sequences are SEHNR and FQNEAQ (reference sequence). This CDR3 is built from 14 residues. CDR3 sequence (DNA): TGTCCCAGCAGCCTCTCCAGCCTTAAAGAGACCCAGTACTTC. Protein: CPSSLSSLKETQYF.

The rearrangement uses TRBV4-1 and TRBJ1-1; 7 nucleotides agree with TRBD1. Germline lookup yields CDR1 MGHRA and CDR2 YSYEKL. V trimming: 2 bases; J trimming: 2 bases; junction bases outside the gene matches: 5. The CDR3 sequence is 15 residues long. The CDR3, as DNA: TGCGCCAGCAGCCAAAAACAGGGGACTAACACTGAAGCTTTCTTT. Residues: CASSQKQGTNTEAFF.

This chain joins TRBV18 and TRBJ1-1; the match to TRBD1 covers 8 bases. With V trimmed by 3 bases and J by 4 bases, 7 bases remained unmatched. CDR1 is KGHSH, CDR2 LQKENI, per germline. CDR3 length equals 15 residues. For the CDR3, the DNA is TGTGCCAGCTCACCCGGACAGGGCTTGCGCACTGAAGCTTTCTTT. The encoded protein is CASSPGQGLRTEAFF.

CDR3: CSAKDLYSNQPQHF. The CDR3 region has the DNA TGCAGTGCTAAGGACCTGTATAGCAATCAGCCCCAGCATTTT. This chain uses TRBV20-1 with TRBJ1-5; D not certain. The CDR3 covers 14 residues. Germline V CDR1 and CDR2: DFQATT, SNEGSKA (reference sequence). The V end was cut by 4 bases, the J end by 0 bases, with 10 bases between.

Worth noting for this clonotype: A much larger clone differs by one base, so this may be a read error. This rearrangement joins TRBV7-6 to TRBJ2-5, with 8 bases fitting TRBD1. The J call may be faulty, since TRBJ2-7 better matches the DNA end. This CDR3 region has 15 residues. CDR1 and CDR2 (germline): SGHVS, FNYEAQ. The CDR3 spells CASSRDGTGCYEQYF. CDR3 nucleotides: TGTGCCAGCAGCCGAGACGGGACAGGCTGCTACGAGCAGTACTTC.

With respect to this clonotype: The junction and the germline gene differ at one end; a read error may be behind it. The chain uses TRBV7-2 and TRBJ2-5, with D perhaps TRBD2 (5 bases). Germline CDR1 reads SGHTA; CDR2 reads FQGNSA. There are 15 residues in the CDR3. The CDR3 DNA follows: TGTGCCAGCAACTTAGCAAGGACGGGAAACAATGAGCAGTACTTC. This gives the protein CASNLARTGNNEQYF.

This clonotype showed up many times. The chain links TRBV6-5 to TRBJ2-7, with D hard to call. V lost 4 bases to trimming and J lost 1 base, with 11 bases between them. CDR1 is MNHEY and CDR2 is SVGAGI in the germline V gene. CDR3 length: 14 amino acids. For the CDR3, the DNA is TGTGCCAGCAGTTCGACGGACGAATCCTACGAGCAGTACTTC. Protein: CASSSTDESYEQYF.

This clonotype was counted many times. V is TRBV15 and J is TRBJ2-5; 7 bases map to TRBD2. The CDR3 totals 16 residues. The V gene end was trimmed by 0 bases and the J gene end by 2 bases; junction bases not matched to a gene: 6. Per the germline V gene, CDR1 is LNHNV and CDR2 is YYDKDF (reference sequence). The CDR3 nucleotides are TGTGCCACCAGCAGAGATGGGCGGGAGATTCAAGAGACCCAGTACTTC. It encodes CATSRDGREIQETQYF.

There are many counts of this clonotype. The chain uses TRBV20-1 and TRBJ1-2, with D maybe TRBD1 (5 bases). This CDR3 contains 13 residues. The V gene's germline CDR1 is DFQATT and CDR2 SNEGSKA (reference sequence). V gave up 2 bases and J gave up 6 bases, with 13 bases separating them. The CDR3 nucleotides are TGCAGTGCTAGATTGGGGGGAACTGATGGCTACACCTTC. This codes for CSARLGGTDGYTF.

The V gene is TRBV29-1, the J gene TRBJ2-4; either TRBD1 or TRBD2 may fit D (5 bases each). Judging by the DNA end, TRBJ2-7 fits better; the J call may be wrong. Per germline, CDR1 SQVTM and CDR2 ANQGSEA. This CDR3 spans 14 amino acids. CDR3 protein: CSVEKPPGGGEQYF. CDR3 sequence (DNA): TGCAGCGTTGAGAAGCCCCCGGGTGGGGGCGAGCAGTACTTC.

This clonotype was counted ten times or more. The V and J genes are TRBV5-1 and TRBJ1-2; D gene ambiguous. V was shortened by 0 bases and J by 0 bases, with 6 bases between the two germline ends. CDR3 length equals 14 residues. The V gene's germline CDR1 is SGHRS and CDR2 YFSETQ. CDR3 sequence reads: CASSLDSANYGYTF. CDR3 coding DNA: TGCGCCAGCAGCTTGGACTCTGCTAACTATGGCTACACCTTC.